Shown below are 30 T cell receptor beta chains from a single sample sequenced in a study of T cells expressing NK-cell markers. Reprocessing the 5' RACE reads, TCRdb reports a single entry for every CDR3 protein and omits DNA. In all, the sample yields 8,000 or so distinct CDR3 sequences. Sample: blood T cells: a sorted CD56 or NKG2C T cell subset, CD4+ or CD8+ T cells, or bulk PBMC T cells (not recorded which). These receptors were taken from a man between 18 and 35 years old in good health.

This rearrangement joins TRBV4-3 to TRBJ2-7; TCRdb lists TRBD2, though no DNA is available to test this call. This CDR3 comprises 19 residues. Germline CDR1 is LGHNA and CDR2 is YSLEER. CDR3 protein: CASSQGARTPGLGTYEQYF.

The chain uses TRBV5-1 and TRBJ2-2; TCRdb proposes TRBD1, but this gene call is untestable without DNA. From germline, CDR1 is SGHRS and CDR2 YFSETQ. The CDR3 runs 12 residues. The CDR3 loop is CAGQTNTGELFF.

The chain has TRBV18 and TRBJ2-3. Germline loops: CDR1 KGHSH, CDR2 LQKENI. The CDR3 contains 14 residues. CDR3 sequence: CASSPEERGDTQYF.

V and J are TRBV14 and TRBJ1-4. Looked up from germline, CDR1 is SGHDN and CDR2 is FVKESK. The CDR3 has 14 amino acids. Here the CDR3 reads CASSQEAADEKLFF.

J is TRBJ2-7 and V is TRBV7-2; TCRdb's D gene call, TRBD1, goes unchecked for lack of DNA. Germline V gene sequence: CDR1 SGHTA, CDR2 FQGNSA. The CDR3 runs to 15 residues. This CDR3 reads CASSYRGSIAGEQYF.

This chain joins TRBV2 and TRBJ1-2. There are 12 residues in the CDR3. Per the germline V gene, CDR1 is SNHLY and CDR2 is FYNNEI. The CDR3 loop is CASSRRQGGYTF.

CDR3 region: CASRGAGTKSYNEQFF. This rearrangement joins TRBV6-2 or TRBV6-3 to TRBJ2-1; TCRdb's D call, TRBD2, is unchecked because there is no DNA. The germline V gene has CDR1 MNHEY and CDR2 SVGEGT. The CDR3 extends over 16 amino acids.

V gene TRBV2 combines with J gene TRBJ2-5; TCRdb returns TRBD1, unconfirmable since there is no DNA. This CDR3 region has 16 residues. Germline assignment: CDR1 SNHLY and CDR2 FYNNEI. This CDR3 reads CASSGSEVGSGETQYF.

Frequency places this clonotype as medium-sized. The rearrangement uses TRBV12-3 or TRBV12-4 and TRBJ2-2; as DNA is missing, the TRBD2 call by TCRdb cannot be tested. The CDR3 runs to 16 residues. The CDR3 is CASYRAGGQLTGELFF.

This clonotype registers medium-sized by frequency. The J gene is TRBJ2-7, the V gene TRBV12-3 or TRBV12-4; lacking DNA, the TRBD1 call made by TCRdb goes unchecked. The CDR3 consists of 12 residues. CDR3 sequence reads: CASSLGGDEQYF.

The genes are TRBV27 and TRBJ1-5; the TCRdb call, TRBD1, lacks DNA for checking. CDR1 is MNHEY and CDR2 is SMNVEV in the germline V gene (reference sequence). The CDR3 sequence is 16 residues long. The CDR3 loop reads CASRPGPVLSNQPQHF.

The chain recombines TRBV27 with TRBJ2-3; the TCRdb call, TRBD2, lacks DNA for checking. The CDR3 has 16 residues. CDR1 and CDR2 from the germline V gene are MNHEY and SMNVEV (reference sequence). The CDR3 reads CASSIGTSGFSDTQYF.

The chain has TRBV20-1 and TRBJ2-1; TCRdb lists TRBD2, though no DNA is available to test this call. Germline V gene lookup returns CDR1 DFQATT and CDR2 SNEGSKA (reference sequence). This CDR3 comprises 16 residues. This CDR3 reads CSARGNSGTDYNEQFF.

This chain links TRBV12-3 or TRBV12-4 with TRBJ2-5; TCRdb reports TRBD1, a call that lacks DNA to check it against. The CDR3 has 14 residues. CDR3 loop: CASTIGDFQETQYF.

This chain links TRBV11-2 with TRBJ2-1; TCRdb calls TRBD2, which cannot be checked without DNA. Germline-derived CDR1 and CDR2 are SGHAT and FQNNGV. This CDR3 is 15 amino acids long. The CDR3 loop reads CASSLPGLVYNEQFF.

This clonotype is medium-sized by frequency. The V gene is TRBV7-8, the J gene TRBJ2-1; the TRBD1 assignment by TCRdb is unverifiable without DNA. CDR1 is SGHVS and CDR2 is FQNEAQ in the germline V gene. This CDR3 is 15 amino acids long. The CDR3 sequence is CASSLPGGPYNEQFF.

The CDR3 reads CASSVPGQGRRLEQYF. The V and J genes are TRBV28 and TRBJ2-7; TCRdb's D call of TRBD1 is untestable without DNA. This CDR3 has 16 amino acids. Per the germline V gene, CDR1 is MDHEN and CDR2 is SYDVKM. The whole variable domain, remainder taken from reference TRBV28 and TRBJ2-7, is DVKVTQSSRYLVKRTGEKVFLECVQDMDHENMFWYRQDPGLGLRLIYFSYDVKMKEKGDIPEGYSVSREKKERFSLILESASTNQTSMYLCASSVPGQGRRLEQYFGPGTRLTVT.

J is TRBJ1-5 and V is TRBV7-3. The CDR3 extends over 14 amino acids. Germline assignment: CDR1 SGHTA and CDR2 FQGTGA. The CDR3 sequence: CASSSRTCNQPQHF.

This clonotype is medium-sized by frequency. The rearrangement links TRBV28 to TRBJ1-1; no DNA is available, so the TRBD1 call from TCRdb remains unchecked. This CDR3 has 15 residues. In germline, CDR1 is MDHEN, CDR2 SYDVKM. CDR3 sequence: CASSQRDRVDTEAFF. Based on the CDR3 plus reference TRBV28 and TRBJ1-1, the full variable domain is DVKVTQSSRYLVKRTGEKVFLECVQDMDHENMFWYRQDPGLGLRLIYFSYDVKMKEKGDIPEGYSVSREKKERFSLILESASTNQTSMYLCASSQRDRVDTEAFFGQGTRLTVV.

J is TRBJ2-1 and V is TRBV5-1; no DNA is available, so the TRBD2 call from TCRdb remains unchecked. Germline loops: CDR1 SGHRS, CDR2 YFSETQ. There are 20 residues in the CDR3. CDR3 protein: CASSGAGTSGRGYSYNEQFF.

The genes are TRBV4-1 and TRBJ2-1; checking the TCRdb D call of TRBD2 is not possible without DNA. CDR1 is MGHRA and CDR2 is YSYEKL in the germline V gene. There are 15 residues in the CDR3. Here the CDR3 reads CASSQDGLANSEQFF.

The genes are TRBV9 and TRBJ2-7. Germline V gene sequence: CDR1 SGDLS, CDR2 YYNGEE. CDR3 length: 14 amino acids. This CDR3 reads CASSVTGAPYEQYF. Full variable domain (missing parts from reference TRBV9 and TRBJ2-7): DSGVTQTPKHLITATGQRVTLRCSPRSGDLSVYWYQQSLDQGLQFLIQYYNGEERAKGNILERFSAQQFPDLHSELNLSSLELGDSALYFCASSVTGAPYEQYFGPGTRLTVT.

V is TRBV3-1 and J is TRBJ1-2; checking the TCRdb D call of TRBD1 is not possible without DNA. Germline CDR1 LGHDT, CDR2 YNNKEL (reference sequence). The CDR3 is 13 residues long. The CDR3 here is CASSPVGGDGYTF.

This clonotype counts as medium-sized (0.01 to 0.1%) by frequency. The V and J genes are TRBV29-1 and TRBJ2-3. The CDR3 runs 13 residues. Germline assignment: CDR1 SQVTM and CDR2 ANQGSEA. CDR3 loop: CSVAPSSTDTQYF.

This sequence joins TRBV6-1 and TRBJ1-6. The CDR3 runs 14 residues. Looked up from germline, CDR1 is MNHNS and CDR2 is SASEGT. This chain's CDR3 is CASRNGGGGSPLHF.

V usage is TRBV4-2 and J usage is TRBJ2-3; the TCRdb D gene call, TRBD2, has no DNA to confirm it. Germline V gene lookup returns CDR1 LGHNA and CDR2 YNFKEQ. This CDR3 has 22 amino acids. CDR3 sequence reads: CASSLTGLIREGRGGDPDTQYF.

This clonotype registers medium-sized (0.01 to 0.1%) by frequency. The chain combines TRBV5-1 with TRBJ1-1; no DNA is available, so the TRBD1 call from TCRdb remains unchecked. The CDR3 spans 15 residues. The germline gives CDR1 SGHRS, CDR2 YFSETQ. This chain's CDR3 is CASSRSDRENTEAFF.

The chain couples TRBV27 to TRBJ2-7. Germline CDR1 and CDR2: MNHEY and SMNVEV (reference sequence). This CDR3 is 14 amino acids long. The CDR3 spells CASSFHDRSYEQYF.

By frequency, this clonotype registers medium-sized. The chain joins TRBV11-2 to TRBJ1-2. Germline loops: CDR1 SGHAT, CDR2 FQNNGV. This CDR3 comprises 14 residues. CDR3 residues: CASSPVYGGYGYTF. Full variable domain (missing parts from reference TRBV11-2 and TRBJ1-2): EAGVAQSPRYKIIEKRQSVAFWCNPISGHATLYWYQQILGQGPKLLIQFQNNGVVDDSQLPKDRFSAERLKGVDSTLKIQPAKLEDSAVYLCASSPVYGGYGYTFGSGTRLTVV.

V gene TRBV6-2 or TRBV6-3 combines with J gene TRBJ2-7; TCRdb gives TRBD2 as the D gene, but with no DNA this cannot be confirmed. CDR1 and CDR2 (germline): MNHEY, SVGEGT. The length of the CDR3 is 15 residues. The CDR3 spells CASSRPGEFSYEQYF.